The rows below give T cell receptor beta chains drawn from one sample of a study of T cells in Graves' hyperthyroidism and ophthalmopathy. TCRdb used MiXCR to reprocess the multiplex PCR reads, holding one entry per CDR3 protein. This sample has about 350,000 distinct CDR3 sequences, with roughly 17% found just once. The sequenced material came from blood. These receptor sequences come from a woman in her twenties or thirties with Graves' hyperthyroidism that later progressed to Graves' ophthalmopathy. The CDR3 runs from the conserved cysteine through the conserved F or W. A D gene is named only where the DNA matches it firmly. Clone size is given for some rows only: seen once, a few or many times, or a class if the clone is expanded.

v_call: TRBV29-1; d_call: -; j_call: TRBJ2-7; clone_size: many; cdr3_aa: CSVEDSETSSYEQYF; cdr3_nt: TGCAGCGTTGAAGATTCTGAGACTAGCTCCTACGAGCAGTACTTC
v_call: TRBV6-1; d_call: -; j_call: TRBJ2-7; clone_size: many; cdr3_aa: CASMLWDQPHYEQYF; cdr3_nt: TGTGCCAGCATGTTATGGGACCAACCCCACTACGAGCAGTACTTC
v_call: TRBV12-3/TRBV12-4; d_call: -; j_call: TRBJ2-7; clone_size: many; cdr3_aa: CASSWTASGYEQYF; cdr3_nt: TGTGCCAGCAGTTGGACGGCGTCGGGATACGAGCAGTACTTC
v_call: TRBV20-1; d_call: -; j_call: TRBJ2-5; clone_size: -; cdr3_aa: CSARGDIHQETQYF; cdr3_nt: TGCAGTGCTAGAGGGGACATCCATCAAGAGACCCAGTACTTC
v_call: TRBV10-1; d_call: -; j_call: TRBJ1-1; clone_size: many; cdr3_aa: CASSESGLNTEAFF; cdr3_nt: TGCGCCAGCAGTGAGTCGGGACTTAACACTGAAGCTTTCTTT
v_call: TRBV6-2/TRBV6-3; d_call: -; j_call: TRBJ2-5; clone_size: many; cdr3_aa: CASRRKYQETQYF; cdr3_nt: TGTGCCAGCAGAAGAAAGTACCAAGAGACCCAGTACTTC
v_call: TRBV20-1; d_call: TRBD2; j_call: TRBJ2-2; clone_size: many; cdr3_aa: CSAALSGANTGELFF; cdr3_nt: TGCAGTGCTGCTCTTAGCGGGGCGAACACCGGGGAGCTGTTTTTT
v_call: TRBV4-1; d_call: -; j_call: TRBJ1-6; clone_size: many; cdr3_aa: CASSQVTYNSPLHF; cdr3_nt: TGCGCCAGCAGCCAAGTTACATATAATTCACCCCTCCACTTT
v_call: TRBV19; d_call: TRBD2; j_call: TRBJ2-7; clone_size: -; cdr3_aa: CASSAYLAGDPYEQYF; cdr3_nt: TGTGCCAGTAGTGCGTACTTAGCGGGAGACCCATACGAGCAGTACTTC
v_call: TRBV6-1; d_call: TRBD2; j_call: TRBJ2-7; clone_size: many; cdr3_aa: CASSRLAGAYEQYF; cdr3_nt: TGTGCCAGCAGTCGACTAGCGGGAGCTTACGAGCAGTACTTC
v_call: TRBV19; d_call: -; j_call: TRBJ1-3; clone_size: -; cdr3_aa: CASSMTTFARSGNTIYF; cdr3_nt: TGTGCCAGTAGTATGACCACCTTCGCCCGCTCTGGAAACACCATATATTTT
v_call: TRBV15; d_call: -; j_call: TRBJ2-6; clone_size: many; cdr3_aa: CATSRGLGSGSSGANVLTF; cdr3_nt: TGTGCCACCAGCAGAGGATTGGGATCAGGGAGCTCTGGGGCCAACGTCCTGACTTTC
v_call: TRBV10-3; d_call: -; j_call: TRBJ1-2; clone_size: many; cdr3_aa: CAIKVTGAVNYGYTF; cdr3_nt: TGTGCCATCAAGGTCACAGGAGCCGTTAACTATGGCTACACCTTC
v_call: TRBV4-1; d_call: TRBD1; j_call: TRBJ2-2; clone_size: -; cdr3_aa: CASSVPKTGFGELFF; cdr3_nt: TGCGCCAGCAGCGTCCCAAAGACAGGGTTCGGGGAGCTGTTTTTT
v_call: TRBV7-9; d_call: TRBD1; j_call: TRBJ2-2; clone_size: few; cdr3_aa: CASAGTGHRDELFF; cdr3_nt: TGTGCCAGTGCCGGGACAGGGCATCGGGACGAGCTGTTTTTT
v_call: TRBV11-1; d_call: TRBD2; j_call: TRBJ2-7; clone_size: many; cdr3_aa: CASSAIGDYRYEQYF; cdr3_nt: TGTGCCAGCAGCGCAATTGGGGACTATCGGTACGAGCAGTACTTC
v_call: TRBV5-1; d_call: TRBD1; j_call: TRBJ2-3; clone_size: many; cdr3_aa: CASSLERGQPTDTQYF; cdr3_nt: TGCGCCAGCAGCTTGGAACGGGGACAGCCCACAGATACGCAGTATTTT
v_call: TRBV5-6; d_call: -; j_call: TRBJ1-5; clone_size: few; cdr3_aa: CASSLQGYLPQPQHF; cdr3_nt: TGTGCCAGCAGCCTACAGGGTTATCTCCCTCAGCCCCAGCATTTT
v_call: TRBV7-2; d_call: TRBD1; j_call: TRBJ2-7; clone_size: many; cdr3_aa: CASSLAQGAGYEQYF; cdr3_nt: TGTGCCAGCAGCTTAGCGCAGGGGGCAGGTTACGAGCAGTACTTC
v_call: TRBV5-1; d_call: TRBD2; j_call: TRBJ2-2; clone_size: -; cdr3_aa: CASSPAGVDTGELFF; cdr3_nt: TGCGCCAGCAGTCCGGCGGGGGTAGACACCGGGGAGCTGTTTTTT
v_call: TRBV12-3/TRBV12-4; d_call: TRBD1; j_call: TRBJ2-1; clone_size: -; cdr3_aa: CASSDGTVLAYNEQFF; cdr3_nt: TGTGCCAGCAGTGACGGGACAGTGCTAGCCTACAATGAGCAGTTCTTC
v_call: TRBV11-1; d_call: -; j_call: TRBJ2-1; clone_size: few; cdr3_aa: CASRRRMSSYNEQFF; cdr3_nt: TGTGCCAGCAGGCGGAGAATGAGCTCCTACAATGAGCAGTTCTTC
v_call: TRBV20-1; d_call: -; j_call: TRBJ1-6; clone_size: many; cdr3_aa: CSASWGLSNSPLHF; cdr3_nt: TGCAGTGCTAGCTGGGGGTTGAGTAATTCACCCCTCCACTTT
v_call: TRBV20-1; d_call: TRBD2; j_call: TRBJ2-1; clone_size: many; cdr3_aa: CSAASGRHVDEQFF; cdr3_nt: TGCAGTGCTGCTAGCGGGAGGCATGTTGATGAGCAGTTCTTC
v_call: TRBV5-1; d_call: TRBD1; j_call: TRBJ1-1; clone_size: many; cdr3_aa: CASSSRDSDLNTEAFF; cdr3_nt: TGCGCCAGCAGCTCCCGGGACAGCGATTTGAACACTGAAGCTTTCTTT
v_call: TRBV5-1; d_call: -; j_call: TRBJ2-3; clone_size: many; cdr3_aa: CASSSLAVRADTQYF; cdr3_nt: TGCGCCAGCAGCTCGTTAGCGGTAAGGGCAGATACGCAGTATTTT
v_call: TRBV15; d_call: -; j_call: TRBJ1-2; clone_size: many; cdr3_aa: CATSRREGRWGYGYTF; cdr3_nt: TGTGCCACCAGTCGTCGTGAGGGGAGGTGGGGCTATGGCTACACCTTC
v_call: TRBV19; d_call: -; j_call: TRBJ1-3; clone_size: -; cdr3_aa: CASSTTASSGNTIYF; cdr3_nt: TGTGCCAGTAGTACGACGGCGAGCTCTGGAAACACCATATATTTT
v_call: TRBV27; d_call: -; j_call: TRBJ1-5; clone_size: many; cdr3_aa: CASSFRGQPQHF; cdr3_nt: TGTGCCAGCAGTTTCAGGGGACAGCCCCAGCATTTT
v_call: TRBV6-1; d_call: -; j_call: TRBJ1-1; clone_size: few; cdr3_aa: CASSEPGFTEAFF; cdr3_nt: TGTGCCAGCAGTGAACCTGGGTTCACTGAAGCTTTCTTT
v_call: TRBV19; d_call: TRBD1; j_call: TRBJ1-1; clone_size: many; cdr3_aa: CASKFRTGNTEAFF; cdr3_nt: TGTGCCAGTAAATTTCGGACAGGGAACACTGAAGCTTTCTTT
v_call: TRBV15; d_call: -; j_call: TRBJ1-2; clone_size: many; cdr3_aa: CATSKDGYYGYTF; cdr3_nt: TGTGCCACCAGCAAAGACGGCTACTATGGCTATACCTTC
v_call: TRBV28; d_call: TRBD2; j_call: TRBJ2-7; clone_size: many; cdr3_aa: CASRRSGSGYEQYF; cdr3_nt: TGTGCCAGCAGACGTAGCGGGAGTGGGTACGAGCAGTACTTC
v_call: TRBV6-1; d_call: -; j_call: TRBJ2-5; clone_size: many; cdr3_aa: CASSGTPAETQYF; cdr3_nt: TGTGCCAGCAGTGGTACCCCCGCGGAGACCCAGTACTTC
v_call: TRBV28; d_call: -; j_call: TRBJ1-1; clone_size: many; cdr3_aa: CASIETQGDTEAFF; cdr3_nt: TGTGCCAGCATCGAAACCCAAGGGGACACTGAAGCTTTCTTT
v_call: TRBV18; d_call: -; j_call: TRBJ2-5; clone_size: many; cdr3_aa: CASSPRQDTDVTQYF; cdr3_nt: TGTGCCAGCTCACCACGCCAGGACACGGACGTAACCCAGTACTTC
v_call: TRBV29-1; d_call: -; j_call: TRBJ1-2; clone_size: many; cdr3_aa: CSVYGRGFYGYTF; cdr3_nt: TGCAGCGTTTATGGCAGGGGTTTCTATGGCTACACCTTC
v_call: TRBV19; d_call: -; j_call: TRBJ2-3; clone_size: -; cdr3_aa: CASSVGGRVSTDTQYF; cdr3_nt: TGTGCCAGTAGTGTCGGTGGGCGGGTATCTACAGATACGCAGTATTTT
v_call: TRBV7-2; d_call: TRBD2; j_call: TRBJ2-3; clone_size: -; cdr3_aa: CASSGTSLSDTQYF; cdr3_nt: TGTGCCAGCTCCGGGACTAGCTTATCAGATACGCAGTATTTT
v_call: TRBV6-1; d_call: TRBD1; j_call: TRBJ1-6; clone_size: -; cdr3_aa: CASRILMTGRSSPLHF; cdr3_nt: TGTGCCAGCCGAATTTTGATGACAGGGAGGTCTTCACCCCTCCACTTT
v_call: TRBV20-1; d_call: -; j_call: TRBJ2-5; clone_size: few; cdr3_aa: CSATNRDEETQYF; cdr3_nt: TGCAGTGCTACGAACAGGGATGAAGAGACCCAGTACTTC
v_call: TRBV11-2; d_call: TRBD2; j_call: TRBJ2-5; clone_size: once; cdr3_aa: CASSFFSGRSLETQYF; cdr3_nt: TGTGCCAGCAGCTTCTTTAGCGGGAGGTCTTTAGAGACCCAGTACTTC
v_call: TRBV28; d_call: -; j_call: TRBJ2-3; clone_size: many; cdr3_aa: CASSSVVFGTDTQYF; cdr3_nt: TGTGCCAGCAGTAGCGTGGTGTTTGGCACAGATACGCAGTATTTT
v_call: TRBV20-1; d_call: TRBD2; j_call: TRBJ2-3; clone_size: many; cdr3_aa: CSATGLAVSTDTQYF; cdr3_nt: TGCAGTGCTACCGGACTAGCGGTCAGCACAGATACGCAGTATTTT
v_call: TRBV12-3/TRBV12-4; d_call: -; j_call: TRBJ1-6; clone_size: many; cdr3_aa: CASSTPSPSSPLHF; cdr3_nt: TGTGCCAGCAGTACACCTTCGCCGAGTTCACCCCTCCACTTT
v_call: TRBV19; d_call: -; j_call: TRBJ1-2; clone_size: many; cdr3_aa: CASSIMDIYGYTF; cdr3_nt: TGTGCCAGTAGTATAATGGACATCTATGGCTACACCTTC